The rows below give T cell receptor beta chains drawn from one sample of a study of early T cells in non-severe SARS-CoV-2 infection. MiXCR, run by TCRdb on the 5' RACE reads, gives a single entry per CDR3 protein. The data contain 70,000 to 85,000 distinct CDR3 sequences, 9.5% to 15% of them singletons. Sequenced: whole blood. The receptors originated from an adult who was a healthcare worker with PCR-confirmed SARS-CoV-2 infection or an uninfected control (not recorded which). CDR3s include the opening cysteine and the closing phenylalanine or tryptophan. A D gene is named only where the DNA matches it firmly. Clone size is not always given. Where it is, it says once, few, many or a class for expanded clones.

clone_size j_call v_call d_call cdr3_nt cdr3_aa
many TRBJ2-7 TRBV12-3/TRBV12-4 TRBD1 TGTGCCAGCAGCCGACAGGGGTCGACCTCCTACGAGCAGTACTTC CASSRQGSTSYEQYF
. TRBJ2-7 TRBV29-1 . TGCAGCGCCCGAAGGGCGAGCTCCTACGAGCAGTACTTC CSARRASSYEQYF
many TRBJ1-1 TRBV7-9 . TGTGCCAGCAGCTTTCGGCAACACAACACTGAAGCTTTCTTT CASSFRQHNTEAFF
many TRBJ2-1 TRBV28 TRBD2 TGTGCCAGCAGTGGGACTAGCGGGAACAATGAGCAGTTCTTC CASSGTSGNNEQFF
few TRBJ2-7 TRBV20-1 TRBD2 TGCAGTGCTATGCGGGAGGCAAGGAAGAGGGAGCAGTACTTC CSAMREARKREQYF
many TRBJ2-1 TRBV7-9 TRBD2 TGTGCCAGCCCCGGACTAGTTCGGAATGAGCAGTTCTTC CASPGLVRNEQFF
many TRBJ1-4 TRBV7-6 . TGTGCCAGCAGCTTGGGAAGATCGGATGAAAAACTGTTTTTT CASSLGRSDEKLFF
many TRBJ2-3 TRBV29-1 . TGCAGCGGGAGGACTTTGGATACGCAGTATTTT CSGRTLDTQYF
many TRBJ2-1 TRBV19 TRBD2 TGTGCCAGTAGTACAATTACCGGGACTAGCGGGAGGAATGAGCAGTTCTTC CASSTITGTSGRNEQFF
few TRBJ2-5 TRBV2 . TGTGCCAGCAGTGAAGACGGTGTGACCCAGTACTTC CASSEDGVTQYF
many TRBJ2-3 TRBV7-3 . TGTGCCAGCAGCTTAGCGGGTCTTAGCACAGATACGCAGTATTTT CASSLAGLSTDTQYF
. TRBJ2-4 TRBV5-4 TRBD1 TGTGCCAGCAGCCCAGGACAGGTAGCCAAAAACATTCAGTACTTC CASSPGQVAKNIQYF
. TRBJ2-2 TRBV20-1 TRBD2 TGCACCCTTAAGGGGACTAGCGGGAGGAGACACGGGGAGCTGTTTTTT CTLKGTSGRRHGELFF
many TRBJ2-3 TRBV5-4 TRBD2 TGTGCCAGCAGCTCACCTAGCGGGAGAAGCACAGATACGCAGTATTTT CASSSPSGRSTDTQYF
many TRBJ2-3 TRBV7-3 . TGTGCCAGCAGCCAGACCGGCACAGATACGCAGTATTTT CASSQTGTDTQYF
few TRBJ2-2 TRBV24-1 TRBD2 TGTGCCACCAGTGATTTCGTGACTAGCGGGAGCCGGACCGGGGAGCTGTTTTTT CATSDFVTSGSRTGELFF
many TRBJ2-1 TRBV7-9 TRBD2 TGTGCCAGCAGCTTCCATCGACAGATGGTTTTAGCGGGAGCCTACAATGAGCAGTTCTTC CASSFHRQMVLAGAYNEQFF
. TRBJ2-7 TRBV5-1 . TGCGCCAGCAGCCCCGTTGGTTTCGAGCAGTACTTC CASSPVGFEQYF
many TRBJ2-7 TRBV5-4 TRBD2 TGTGCCAGCAGCTTGAATCTGGGGCTAGCGGCGGAAGAGCAGTACTTC CASSLNLGLAAEEQYF
many TRBJ2-3 TRBV7-3 . TGTGCCAGCAGCTTAATGGGGGGTAACACAGATACGCAGTATTTT CASSLMGGNTDTQYF
few TRBJ2-2 TRBV18 . TGTGCCAGCTCACGACCTGGGAGTAGCGAGAACACCGGGGAGCTGTTTTTT CASSRPGSSENTGELFF
. TRBJ2-7 TRBV4-1 . TGCGCCAGCAGCCAAACTCCGGGGGGAGGGGGTACCTACGAGCAGTACTTC CASSQTPGGGGTYEQYF
many TRBJ2-3 TRBV6-5 TRBD2 TGTGCCAGCAGTTACAGTAGTGGGACTAGCGGGAGCACAGATACGCAGTATTTT CASSYSSGTSGSTDTQYF
many TRBJ2-3 TRBV29-1 . TGCAGCGCCGCGGGGCGGACAGATACGCAGTATTTT CSAAGRTDTQYF
many TRBJ2-3 TRBV11-2 . TGTGCCAGCAGCCCGCTAACAACTAGCACAGATACGCAGTATTTT CASSPLTTSTDTQYF
many TRBJ2-3 TRBV5-1 . TGCGCCAGCAGCTTGGCGGCAGCTAGCACAGATACGCAGTATTTT CASSLAAASTDTQYF
many TRBJ2-7 TRBV2 . TGTGCCAGCACCGCCGTCGAGCTATTAACCTACGAGCAGTACTTC CASTAVELLTYEQYF
. TRBJ2-7 TRBV4-2 . TGTGCCAGCAGCCGGGGATCAGGAGGGGCAGGGGCCTACGAGCAGTACTTC CASSRGSGGAGAYEQYF
few TRBJ2-1 TRBV12-3/TRBV12-4 . TGTGCCAGCAGTTCACCTACAGGGCTTCCCTACAATGAGCAGTTCTTC CASSSPTGLPYNEQFF
. TRBJ1-2 TRBV28 . TGTGCCAGCAGCTTCCCTCAGGGATATAACTATGGCTACACCTTC CASSFPQGYNYGYTF
many TRBJ2-1 TRBV12-3/TRBV12-4 TRBD2 TGTGCCAGCAGTTCTAGCGGGACCTACAATGAGCAGTTCTTC CASSSSGTYNEQFF
. TRBJ2-3 TRBV6-4 . TGTGCCAGCAGTGACCTGTCGGGAGATACGCAGTATTTT CASSDLSGDTQYF
once TRBJ2-5 TRBV7-2 . TGTGCCAGCAGAACTCTAGCGACACAAGAGACCCAGTACTTC CASRTLATQETQYF
few TRBJ2-7 TRBV29-1 . TGCAGCGTTGAAGTACGAGCAGGGGTCTACGAGCAGTACTTC CSVEVRAGVYEQYF
many TRBJ2-6 TRBV15 . TGTGCCACCAGCAGTGGTGAATCTGGGGCCAACGTCCTGACTTTC CATSSGESGANVLTF
many TRBJ2-7 TRBV28 . TGTGCCAGCAGTTTAAGTCTTTCCTACGAGCAGTACTTC CASSLSLSYEQYF
many TRBJ2-1 TRBV7-3 TRBD1 TGTGCCAGCAGCTTAAACAGGGGGAATGACAATGAGCAGTTCTTC CASSLNRGNDNEQFF
many TRBJ2-7 TRBV6-1 . TGTGCCAGCAGTGTGGGCGGGCCAAGCTCCTACGAGCAGTACTTC CASSVGGPSSYEQYF
. TRBJ2-3 TRBV4-2 TRBD2 TGTGCCAGCAGCCAAGCCGGAGGGACTAGCGCGTACACAGATACGCAGTATTTT CASSQAGGTSAYTDTQYF
many TRBJ2-1 TRBV4-2 TRBD2 TGTGCCAGCAGCCAAGATCCCGGACTAGCGGGAGGGACCTACAATGAGCAGTTCTTC CASSQDPGLAGGTYNEQFF
few TRBJ2-3 TRBV20-1 . TGCAGTGCTAACTACCGCGGGCGGCCAGATACGCAGTATTTT CSANYRGRPDTQYF
few TRBJ2-7 TRBV29-1 . TGCAGCGGGAGAAGCTCCTACGAGCAGTACTTC CSGRSSYEQYF
few TRBJ1-5 TRBV2 TRBD1 TGTGCCAGCACCCCGGGACAGGGGGAACAGCCCCAGCATTTT CASTPGQGEQPQHF
many TRBJ2-4 TRBV19 . TGTGCCAGTAGTACCCCTCCGGGGCTACTAGCCAAAAACATTCAGTACTTC CASSTPPGLLAKNIQYF
few TRBJ2-5 TRBV28 TRBD2 TGTGCCAGCAGTTTCCCTACTAGCGGGCCCCGAACCCAGTACTTC CASSFPTSGPRTQYF
few TRBJ2-1 TRBV10-1 . TGCGCCAGGACCTACAATGAGCAGTTCTTC CARTYNEQFF